These T cell receptor beta chains were read from a single sample in a study of T-cell reconstitution after alpha-beta-depleted transplantation in children. TCRdb used MiXCR to reprocess the PCR reads, holding one entry per CDR3 protein. The table has about 610,000 distinct CDR3 sequences, roughly a tenth seen once. The sample consisted of PBMCs from the stem cell graft donor, taken from the stem cell graft. The origin of the receptors is a human donor who donated a stem cell graft to a child with acute myeloid leukemia. Both conserved end residues are part of each CDR3. A D gene is named only where the DNA matches it firmly. Clone size is given for some rows only: seen once, a few or many times, or a class if the clone is expanded.

len | j_gene | v_gene | abundance | d_gene | CDR3aa | CDR3nt
11 | TRBJ1-1 | TRBV29-1 | many | - | CSVDGNTEAFF | TGCAGCGTTGACGGAAACACTGAAGCTTTCTTT
16 | TRBJ2-3 | TRBV15 | many | - | CATSRDRIPSTDTQYF | TGTGCCACCAGCAGAGATCGAATCCCTAGCACAGATACGCAGTATTTT
16 | TRBJ2-7 | TRBV28 | - | - | CASSLSPPGIDYEQYF | TGTGCCAGCAGTTTATCCCCGCCAGGGATCGACTACGAGCAGTACTTC
18 | TRBJ2-7 | TRBV7-2 | many | TRBD2 | CASSLGTSGPISSYEQYF | TGTGCCAGCAGCTTAGGGACTAGCGGTCCGATCAGCTCCTACGAGCAGTACTTC
14 | TRBJ2-7 | TRBV7-8 | few | - | CASSPIVGGYEQYF | TGTGCCAGCAGTCCTATAGTGGGGGGCTACGAGCAGTACTTC
13 | TRBJ2-2 | TRBV29-1 | few | - | CSVDISNTGELFF | TGCAGCGTTGACATTTCGAACACCGGGGAGCTGTTTTTT
15 | TRBJ2-5 | TRBV5-6 | many | TRBD2 | CASSWEGPTQETQYF | TGTGCCAGCAGCTGGGAGGGCCCGACCCAAGAAACCCAGTACTTC
11 | TRBJ1-1 | TRBV12-3/TRBV12-4 | - | - | CASSLGLEAFF | TGTGCCAGCAGTTTAGGGCTTGAAGCTTTCTTT
14 | TRBJ2-1 | TRBV6-2/TRBV6-3 | many | - | CASSPRKSYNEQFF | TGTGCCAGCAGTCCCAGAAAATCCTACAATGAGCAGTTCTTC
14 | TRBJ2-1 | TRBV5-1 | few | - | CASSPAPSRNEQFF | TGCGCCAGCAGCCCGGCTCCCTCCCGCAATGAGCAGTTCTTC
15 | TRBJ1-4 | TRBV7-9 | few | - | CASSFSDRSSEKLFF | TGTGCCAGCAGCTTTTCAGACAGGAGCTCTGAAAAACTGTTTTTT
14 | TRBJ2-3 | TRBV27 | - | - | CASSLNWVTDTQYF | TGTGCCAGCAGTTTAAACTGGGTCACAGATACGCAGTATTTT
15 | TRBJ2-1 | TRBV25-1 | few | - | CASSSPTRARNEQFF | TGTGCCAGCAGTTCCCCCACCAGGGCACGAAATGAGCAGTTCTTC
14 | TRBJ1-1 | TRBV2 | few | TRBD1 | CASSLQGVLTEAFF | TGTGCCAGCAGTCTACAGGGGGTCCTCACTGAAGCTTTCTTT
15 | TRBJ2-5 | TRBV5-1 | few | TRBD1 | CASSVEDRAGETQYF | TGCGCCAGCAGCGTAGAGGACAGGGCAGGAGAGACCCAGTACTTC
14 | TRBJ1-1 | TRBV2 | few | - | CASRPHPWDTEAFF | TGTGCCAGCAGGCCACACCCCTGGGACACTGAAGCTTTCTTT
15 | TRBJ1-2 | TRBV12-3/TRBV12-4 | - | TRBD1 | CASSPGQGGGYGYTF | TGTGCCAGCAGTCCGGGACAGGGGGGGGGATATGGCTACACCTTC
14 | TRBJ1-4 | TRBV27 | few | - | CASRFRGTNEKLFF | TGTGCCAGCAGGTTCAGGGGAACTAATGAAAAACTGTTTTTT
15 | TRBJ1-5 | TRBV20-1 | - | - | CSARDAGTRGQPQHF | TGCAGTGCTAGAGACGCCGGGACTCGCGGTCAGCCCCAGCATTTT
15 | TRBJ1-1 | TRBV9 | few | TRBD1 | CASSSPTGKATEAFF | TGTGCCAGCAGCTCGCCGACAGGGAAGGCCACTGAAGCTTTCTTT
18 | TRBJ2-2 | TRBV27 | few | TRBD2 | CASSQGLAGVSYTGELFF | TGTGCCAGCAGTCAGGGACTAGCGGGAGTGTCCTACACCGGGGAGCTGTTTTTT
13 | TRBJ2-7 | TRBV28 | - | TRBD2 | CASSRILAGEQYF | TGTGCCAGCAGCCGAATACTAGCGGGGGAGCAGTACTTC
10 | TRBJ1-1 | TRBV12-3/TRBV12-4 | few | - | CATPKDRAFF | TGTGCCACCCCCAAGGATCGAGCTTTCTTT